The 14 T cell receptor beta chains below come from one sample, sequenced in a study of shared clonotypes between healthy human individuals. Assay: immunoSEQ multiplex PCR; the TCRdb copy retains only in-frame clones and omits some. This table has approximately 2.5 million clones, over 85% appearing once. The sequenced material came from naive CD4+ T cells sorted from blood. Subset specified: CD45RA+ positively selected. These receptors all come from a man aged 18 to 29 in good health.

The chain carries TRBV28 and TRBJ1-3, with D hard to call. The germline V gene has CDR1 MDHEN and CDR2 SYDVKM. This CDR3 is 14 amino acids long. Trimming removed 3 bases from V and 4 bases from J, with 10 bases in between. The CDR3 sequence: CASSFLQSGNTIYF. The CDR3 DNA sequence: TGTGCCAGCAGTTTCTTACAGTCGGGAAACACCATATATTTT.

The chain links TRBV10-1 to TRBJ2-7, with TRBD1 matching over 8 bases. CDR1 and CDR2 (germline): WNHNN, SYGVQD (reference sequence). The V segment lost 3 bases and the J segment 1 base; nucleotides outside the gene matches: 5. CDR3 length: 15 amino acids. For the CDR3, the DNA is TGCGCCAGCAGTGACCCGGGACAGGAGTCCTACGAGCAGTACTTC. Translated: CASSDPGQESYEQYF.

The sample holds one count of this clone. V and J are TRBV13 and TRBJ2-7, with a tentative D call TRBD2 (5 bases). With 5 bases removed from V and 2 bases from J, the gap between germline ends came to 10 bases. The CDR3 covers 13 residues. The germline gives CDR1 PRHDT, CDR2 FYEKMQ (reference sequence). The DNA of the CDR3 is TGTGCCAGCAGCCCCGGGAAGACCTACGAGCAGTACTTC. Its translation: CASSPGKTYEQYF.

The chain couples TRBV18 to TRBJ2-2, with no clear D. The germline V gene encodes CDR1 KGHSH and CDR2 LQKENI. This CDR3 spans 11 amino acids. With 9 bases removed from V and 4 bases from J, the gap between germline ends came to 6 bases. CDR3 sequence reads: CASLSTGELFF. In DNA, the CDR3 is TGTGCCAGTCTCTCCACCGGGGAGCTGTTTTTT.

The chain carries TRBV25-1 and TRBJ1-1, with D possibly matching TRBD1 (5 bases). Germline V lookup: CDR1 MGHDK, CDR2 SYGVNS. Trimming removed 6 bases at V and 0 bases at J, with 11 bases between. The CDR3 sequence is 14 residues long. The CDR3 protein is CASRDQGLNTEAFF. CDR3 sequence (DNA): TGTGCCAGCAGGGACCAGGGTCTGAACACTGAAGCTTTCTTT.

This chain joins TRBV7-9 and TRBJ2-5, with D possibly being TRBD1 or TRBD2 (5 bases each). The V gene lost 1 base and the J gene lost 3 bases, with 9 bases spanning the gap. This CDR3 contains 14 residues. Germline V gives CDR1 SEHNR, CDR2 FQNEAQ (reference sequence). CDR3 in DNA: TGTGCCAGCAGCTTAGGGGACGTTAAAGAGACCCAGTACTTC. Its translation: CASSLGDVKETQYF.

The CDR3 loop reads CASSTTGGSQSPLHF. The DNA for the CDR3 is TGTGCCAGTAGTACAACAGGGGGGAGTCAATCACCCCTCCACTTT. The rearrangement uses TRBV19 and TRBJ1-6, with 8 bases that match TRBD1. The CDR3 has 15 amino acids. Germline lookup yields CDR1 LNHDA and CDR2 SQIVND (reference sequence). Trimming removed 4 bases from V and 10 bases from J; junction bases left unmatched: 9.

This sequence joins TRBV4-1 and TRBJ1-1; 7 positions match TRBD1. CDR3 length equals 13 residues. The J segment lost 8 bases and the V segment lost 4 bases, leaving 7 bases of the junction unmatched. In germline, CDR1 is MGHRA, CDR2 YSYEKL. CDR3 in amino acids: CASSRAGGLEAFF. CDR3 sequence (DNA): TGCGCCAGCAGCCGCGCAGGGGGTCTCGAAGCTTTCTTT.

The chain couples TRBV5-1 to TRBJ1-2, with D maybe TRBD1 (5 bases). V was shortened by 0 bases and J by 5 bases, with 11 bases between the two germline ends. Germline V CDR1 and CDR2: SGHRS, YFSETQ. The CDR3 spans 14 residues. The CDR3 spells CASSLESGPYGYTF. The CDR3 DNA reads as TGCGCCAGCAGCTTGGAGTCAGGGCCTTATGGCTACACCTTC.

In this sample, this clone turned up once. The chain carries TRBV18 and TRBJ2-5; a possible D gene is TRBD1 (5 bases). Germline loops: CDR1 KGHSH, CDR2 LQKENI. The CDR3 is 15 amino acids. The ends were cut back, 0 bases at V and 5 bases at J, with 13 bases in the middle. CDR3 region: CASSPPSGLRETQYF. The CDR3 DNA is TGTGCCAGCTCACCACCGTCAGGGCTGAGGGAGACCCAGTACTTC.

This sequence joins TRBV6-1 and TRBJ2-7, with D possibly matching TRBD1 (7 bases). The germline gives CDR1 MNHNS, CDR2 SASEGT. The CDR3 spans 16 residues. Trimming pared 2 bases from V and 4 bases from J, leaving 18 bases between. CDR3: CASSEISAPGGYEQYF. DNA for the CDR3: TGTGCCAGCAGTGAAATTTCCGCGCCAGGGGGGTACGAGCAGTACTTC.

Of note for this clone: A junction end diverges from the germline sequence, so it may reflect a read error. The chain has TRBV7-7 and TRBJ2-2; possibly TRBD2 for D (7 bases). Germline V lookup: CDR1 SSHAT, CDR2 FNYEAQ (reference sequence). The CDR3 length is 15 residues. In DNA, the CDR3 is TGTGCTAGCAGCTTAACAGGGAGGGACACCGGGGAGCTGTTTTTT. Its protein product is CASSLTGRDTGELFF.

V and J are TRBV10-3 and TRBJ1-1; D is unclear. The CDR3 runs 12 residues. Germline V CDR1 and CDR2: ENHRY, SYGVKD. Trimming pared 6 bases from V and 4 bases from J, leaving 9 bases between. The CDR3: CAISGITTEAFF. CDR3 DNA sequence: TGTGCCATCAGCGGGATCACCACTGAAGCTTTCTTT.

This sequence joins TRBV10-1 and TRBJ1-1, with a possible D match to TRBD1 (5 bases). V was shortened by 2 bases and J by 11 bases, with 15 bases between the two germline ends. This CDR3 spans 13 amino acids. Germline loops: CDR1 WNHNN, CDR2 SYGVQD (reference sequence). The CDR3 protein is CASSEGDGGRAFF. CDR3 nucleotide sequence: TGCGCCAGCAGTGAGGGGGACGGGGGAAGGGCTTTCTTT.